This T cell receptor (delta chain) was sequenced for a study of gamma-delta chains in newborns, infants, children. Study background: Microbial exposure reportedly drives polyclonal innate γδ T cell expansion after birth.

TCRdb reanalysed the reads via CATT. Found here are about 3,000 delta-chain clones, 8% to 13% of them singletons; the top ten hold approximately 10%. V lost 7 bases and J lost 4; bases outside the gene matches: 14. CDR3 size: 17 residues. The germline gives CDR1 GEAIGNYY, CDR2 EKD. This clone was observed a handful of times. This sequence may be a read error, since a much larger clone differs from it by one base. The identical CDR3 is also encoded by other nucleotide sequences in the sample. V gene TRDV2 combines with J gene TRDJ2, with TRDD3 identical over 10 bases. The clonotype was recovered from a child who was a newborn, infant or young child, either healthy, febrile or measles-vaccinated (not recorded which). Input material: blood. CDR3: CACDPLLGGYGTAQLFF. The DNA of the CDR3 is TGTGCCTGCGACCCCCTTTTGGGGGGATACGGGACAGCACAACTCTTCTTT.